This TCR beta chain was sequenced for a study of shared clonotypes between healthy human individuals (dated by TCRdb to about 2020). Looking at the study overall: The cohort comprised a couple of women and a few men aged 18 to 49 years. For each donor, CD4 naive and CD4 memory were each run on three plates, CD8 naive on two plates, and CD8 memory on one plate. The study deeply sequenced blood TCR repertoires of about 5 healthy adults to estimate repertoire size and the extent of clonotype sharing between individuals. To increase sequencing depth and limit assay-specific biases, TCR repertoire library preparation and sequencing were carried out by different laboratories using diverse techniques. Per donor, leukapheresis produced somewhere between about 0.8 and 9 billion PBMCs.

What the work shows at the level of the full study, not this receptor alone: Sampling was restricted to blood, and TCR repertoires in tissues likely differ from the TCR repertoires found in blood. Compared with non-shared clonotypes, the clonotypes found in all four sorted-subset donors had higher generation probabilities. Across a few donors, approximately 4.9% of naive CD4, around 3.3% of naive CD8, under 2.5% of memory CD4, and 0.4% to 0.45% of memory CD8 clonotypes were shared. The genetic and exposure-history diversity represented was limited by the small number of donors. Even with the large sequencing depth, rarefaction of the sorted-subset datasets indicated that sequencing was incomplete. Estimated clonotype richness was generally larger for naive than for memory subsets. Pairwise subsampling led to the expectation that sequencing depth would affect the degree of clonotype sharing among donors.

A note on this clone: Which antigen it targets is not known. Base-call qualities are not available, and no considerably larger clone is one nucleotide away.

The donors were healthy, HIV-negative adults with no recently reported acute infections or vaccinations. All donors were Caucasian adults living in Nashville, Tennessee, USA. CD4+ T cells were enriched through magnetic negative selection, after which naive cells were positively selected on CD45RA and the remaining negative fraction served as the memory subset. Blood was obtained by leukapheresis, after which PBMCs were separated by Ficoll-Histopaque density gradient centrifugation and cryopreserved in liquid nitrogen vapor phase. Purity and quantity of every magnetically sorted T cell population were checked by analytical flow cytometry. Each sorted fraction had its genomic DNA isolated and then quantified by UV absorbance on a Nanodrop 2000c. TCR CDR3 regions were amplified from genomic DNA by multiplex PCR using the deep immunoSEQ assay. For each cell subset, the extracted genomic DNA was distributed evenly across all wells of several immunoSEQ 96-well plates, and each plate served as one replicate. For sorted subsets, 150 to 250 ng of genomic DNA, equivalent to roughly 30,000 T cell genomes, went into each replicate PCR. Purified libraries were quantified with a Qubit 3.0 fluorometer, sized on a Bioanalyzer 2100, and re-quantified with the KAPA Library Quantification kit. Every immunoSEQ 96-well plate was sequenced on a separate single-read 150-cycle Illumina NextSeq 550 flow cell. For the original study's pipeline: Because the immunoSEQ output held only junctional sequences and lacked quality scores, the filtering could not match the filtering applied to full-length reads. To assign V/J genes and CDR3, sequences were annotated using PyIR, a Python wrapper for IgBLAST v1.9, with IMGT germline references. Reads with weak V/J assignments (E-value above 1e-6), missing CDR3, stop codons, out-of-frame junctions, or ambiguous translated residues were removed. V3J clonotypes were defined by identical inferred V gene, J gene, and CDR3 amino acid sequence. The percentage overlap between two repertoires was calculated by dividing the number of shared unique clonotypes by the size of the smaller repertoire. Three approaches were used to assess repertoire richness: RTK rarefaction, the Chao1 estimator, and Recon v2.1 estimates of unobserved clonotypes. Generation probabilities were computed with OLGA for all TCRbeta clonotypes obtained by the gDNA method from several donors. TCRdb's version of the immuneACCESS table is confined to in-frame rearrangements and falls short of the full clone set. An unresolved V gene accounts for under half of the shortfall where checked; the remainder is of unknown origin. D and trimming come from the DNA, and the V and J calls and clone size come from that table. This sample holds hundreds of thousands of clones; about 80% were observed only once. The ten largest clonotypes hold 1.5% to 2% of the sample.

The sequence was collected from a woman aged 30 to 39 in good health. The sequencing sample was made of memory CD4+ T cells sorted from blood. This specimen's cell subset or site label, interpreted: CD45RA-negative fraction.

DNA sequence: TGTGCCAGCAGTCTTAATCCGAGCTCCTACGAGCAGTACTTC. Its protein reads: CASSLNPSSYEQYF. The chain is made from TRBV21-1 and TRBJ2-7; the table calls TRBD2, which could not be checked here. TRBV21-1 is a pseudogene locus. Reading from cysteine to phenylalanine, the CDR3 counts 14 amino acids. CDR3 DNA only is kept here, 42 bases in frame from base 1.